The source of this TCR beta chain is a study of early T cells in non-severe SARS-CoV-2 infection. The germline CDR1 and CDR2 sequences are MDHEN and SYDVKM. The CDR3 has 17 amino acids. With 6 bases clipped from V and 0 bases from J, the junction kept 10 bases outside the gene matches. TCRdb fed the 5' RACE reads into MiXCR, producing one record per CDR3 protein. The data contain some 80,000 distinct CDR3 sequences, 12% of them singletons. V usage is TRBV28 and J usage is TRBJ2-1, with TRBD2 matching over 8 bases. This sequence originates from an adult who was a healthcare worker with PCR-confirmed SARS-CoV-2 infection or an uninfected control (not recorded which). The sample was whole blood. CDR3 residues: CASSPRLASISYNEQFF. In DNA form, the CDR3 reads TGTGCCAGCAGCCCCAGACTAGCGTCCATCTCCTACAATGAGCAGTTCTTC.